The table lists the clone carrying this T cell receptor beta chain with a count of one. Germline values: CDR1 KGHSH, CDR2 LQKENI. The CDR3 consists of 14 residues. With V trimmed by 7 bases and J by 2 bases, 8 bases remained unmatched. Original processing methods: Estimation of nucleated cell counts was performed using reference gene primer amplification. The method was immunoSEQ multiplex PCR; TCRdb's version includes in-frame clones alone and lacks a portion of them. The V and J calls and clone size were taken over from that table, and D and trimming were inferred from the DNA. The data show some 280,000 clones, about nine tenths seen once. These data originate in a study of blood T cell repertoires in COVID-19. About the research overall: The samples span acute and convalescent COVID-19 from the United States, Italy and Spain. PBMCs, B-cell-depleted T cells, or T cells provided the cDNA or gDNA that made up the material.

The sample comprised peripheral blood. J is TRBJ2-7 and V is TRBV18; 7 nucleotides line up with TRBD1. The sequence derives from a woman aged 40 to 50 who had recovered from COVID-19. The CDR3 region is CASCLLQGPYEQYF. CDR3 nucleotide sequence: TGTGCCAGCTGCCTCCTACAGGGGCCCTACGAGCAGTACTTC.